The 22 T cell receptor beta chains reported below all come from one sample, sequenced in a study of shared T cell receptors in the human thymus. Only in-frame clones appear in the TCRdb table, and some are missing; sequencing was by immunoSEQ multiplex PCR. Of approximately 400,000 clones listed, approximately 95% are singletons. Input material: thymocytes. Receptors originate from a human donor.

As concerns this clone: The sample contains more than one DNA sequence encoding this CDR3. The chain couples TRBV28 to TRBJ1-5; a weak D match, TRBD1 (5 bases). CDR1 is MDHEN, CDR2 SYDVKM, per germline. There are 14 residues in the CDR3. V gave up 4 bases and J gave up 2 bases, with 9 bases separating them. CDR3 sequence reads: CASSSGQGNQPQHF. In DNA form, the CDR3 reads TGTGCCAGCAGTTCAGGGCAGGGCAATCAGCCCCAGCATTTT.

The V call is TRBV7-6, the J call TRBJ2-5; 8 bases are shared with TRBD1. The trim removed 4 bases at V and 5 bases at J, leaving 9 bases unmatched. The CDR3 is 15 amino acids. Germline V gene lookup returns CDR1 SGHVS and CDR2 FNYEAQ. CDR3 sequence reads: CASSSPQGAGETQYF. The CDR3 region has the DNA TGTGCCAGCAGCTCACCCCAGGGGGCTGGGGAGACCCAGTACTTC.

The rearrangement links TRBV4-1 to TRBJ2-1, with 10 bases that match TRBD2. The CDR3 length is 17 residues. Trimming removed 4 bases from V and 10 bases from J; junction bases left unmatched: 16. Germline V gives CDR1 MGHRA, CDR2 YSYEKL. The CDR3: CASSPKMLAGGQMEQFF. Here the CDR3 DNA reads TGCGCCAGCAGCCCCAAAATGTTAGCGGGAGGCCAAATGGAGCAGTTCTTC.

The chain recombines TRBV9 with TRBJ1-2, with D perhaps TRBD1 (6 bases). The CDR3 is made up of 12 amino acids. Germline lookup yields CDR1 SGDLS and CDR2 YYNGEE. The V end was cut by 3 bases, the J end by 8 bases, with 11 bases between. The CDR3 nucleotides read TGTGCCAGCAGCGCCCCAGGGGAGGGCTACACCTTC. This sequence encodes CASSAPGEGYTF.

The chain employs TRBV7-9 and TRBJ2-3; 11 bases are shared with TRBD2. In germline, CDR1 is SEHNR, CDR2 FQNEAQ (reference sequence). The CDR3 has 19 amino acids. J gave up 2 bases and V 5 bases, and 15 bases lay outside the gene matches. The CDR3: CASSPPWGSGRGLTDTQYF. CDR3 in DNA: TGTGCCAGCAGCCCCCCCTGGGGTAGCGGGAGGGGACTCACAGATACGCAGTATTTT.

This chain links TRBV6-5 with TRBJ1-4, with 10 bases matching TRBD1. Trimming removed 2 bases from V and 7 bases from J; junction bases left unmatched: 4. The CDR3 totals 15 residues. CDR1 and CDR2 from the germline V gene are MNHEY and SVGAGI. DNA for the CDR3: TGTGCCAGCAGTTACAGACAGGGGGCGGCTGAAAAACTGTTTTTT. Translation gives CASSYRQGAAEKLFF.

The V call is TRBV7-9, the J call TRBJ2-3, with unresolved D. CDR3 length: 16 amino acids. Between the trimmed V and J ends, which lost 1 base and 4 bases, there was a span of 15 bases. CDR1 and CDR2 from the germline V gene are SEHNR and FQNEAQ (reference sequence). CDR3 sequence (DNA): TGTGCCAGCAGCTTAGGCTGGCCCTTAATAGCAGATACGCAGTATTTT. It encodes CASSLGWPLIADTQYF. The whole variable domain, filled in from reference TRBV7-9 and TRBJ2-3, reads DTGVSQNPRHKITKRGQNVTFRCDPISEHNRLYWYRQTLGQGPEFLTYFQNEAQLEKSRLLSDRFSAERPKGSFSTLEIQRTEQGDSAMYLCASSLGWPLIADTQYFGPGTRLTVL.

V is TRBV6-5 and J is TRBJ1-2, with a tentative D call TRBD1 (6 bases). Per germline, CDR1 MNHEY and CDR2 SVGAGI. V was trimmed by 8 bases and J by 5 bases, leaving 15 bases between them. This CDR3 has 13 residues. The DNA for the CDR3 is TGTGCCAGCGGGATGGGGGGGGCTTATGGCTACACCTTC. Its translation is CASGMGGAYGYTF.

This clone has only one observation. The genes are TRBV19 and TRBJ1-2; 9 bases line up with TRBD1. Germline values: CDR1 LNHDA, CDR2 SQIVND (reference sequence). The CDR3 extends over 12 amino acids. V lost 5 bases, J lost 6 bases, and 1 base stayed unmatched. The CDR3 reads CASSWDRDGYTF. In DNA form, the CDR3 reads TGTGCCAGTAGTTGGGACAGGGATGGCTACACCTTC.

The genes are TRBV27 and TRBJ1-1, with 7 bases fitting TRBD1. Germline values: CDR1 MNHEY, CDR2 SMNVEV (reference sequence). V lost 4 bases, J lost 1 base, and 12 bases stayed unmatched. The CDR3 is made up of 17 amino acids. CDR3 amino acids: CASSSRRQGGTNTEAFF. The DNA of the CDR3 is TGTGCCAGCAGTTCCAGGCGTCAGGGGGGGACGAACACTGAAGCTTTCTTT.

V usage is TRBV27 and J usage is TRBJ1-5, with 8 bases identical to TRBD1. The germline gives CDR1 MNHEY, CDR2 SMNVEV (reference sequence). CDR3 length: 18 residues. J lost 2 bases, V lost 2 bases, and 11 bases had no gene match. The CDR3: CASSLLAGQDRRNQPQHF. DNA for the CDR3: TGTGCCAGCAGTTTACTCGCGGGACAGGATCGTCGCAATCAGCCCCAGCATTTT.

This chain joins TRBV5-6 and TRBJ2-4, with 11 bases that match TRBD1. The CDR3 consists of 16 residues. V was pared by 4 bases and J by 4 bases, with 7 bases of the junction left unmatched. CDR1 and CDR2 (germline): SGHDT, YYEEEE. CDR3 loop: CASSLGTGGLKNIQYF. CDR3 in DNA: TGTGCCAGCAGCCTGGGGACAGGGGGGCTGAAAAACATTCAGTACTTC. The full variable domain, rest sourced from reference TRBV5-6 and TRBJ2-4, is DAGVTQSPTHLIKTRGQQVTLRCSPKSGHDTVSWYQQALGQGPQFIFQYYEEEERQRGNFPDRFSGHQFPNYSSELNVNALLLGDSALYLCASSLGTGGLKNIQYFGAGTRLSVL.

The rearrangement uses TRBV7-9 and TRBJ2-5, with unresolved D. The CDR3 has 13 amino acids. The germline V gene encodes CDR1 SEHNR and CDR2 FQNEAQ (reference sequence). V was trimmed by 3 bases and J by 5 bases, leaving 10 bases between them. The CDR3 loop is CASSFSLPETQYF. The CDR3 coding sequence is TGTGCCAGCAGCTTTTCCTTACCGGAGACCCAGTACTTC.

The chain employs TRBV14 and TRBJ1-1, with D unresolved. V was shortened by 0 bases and J by 3 bases, with 8 bases between the two germline ends. Germline CDR1 reads SGHDN; CDR2 reads FVKESK. This CDR3 has 14 amino acids. CDR3 DNA sequence: TGTGCCAGCAGCCAAGAAAATGAATACACTGAAGCTTTCTTT. It translates to CASSQENEYTEAFF.

CDR3 DNA: TGTGCCAGCAGTTTATCCGGCCCGGGACTAGCGGGAGAGCAGTACTTC. It codes for CASSLSGPGLAGEQYF. This sequence joins TRBV27 and TRBJ2-7; 13 bases fit TRBD2. Germline assignment: CDR1 MNHEY and CDR2 SMNVEV (reference sequence). This CDR3 is built from 16 residues. V gave up 0 bases and J gave up 7 bases; unmatched junction bases: 6.

CDR3 sequence (DNA): TGTGCCAGTAAGAGGGACCATGAAACAAAGGGAGTCTTCTATGGCTACACCTTC. Its translation is CASKRDHETKGVFYGYTF. V and J are TRBV19 and TRBJ1-2, with D perhaps matching TRBD1 (5 bases). The CDR3 covers 18 residues. The germline gives CDR1 LNHDA, CDR2 SQIVND (reference sequence). Trimming took off 7 bases at V and 4 bases at J, with 28 bases between the two ends.

This chain links TRBV4-1 with TRBJ2-2, with TRBD2 identical over 9 bases. The CDR3 is made up of 19 amino acids. The J segment lost 5 bases and the V segment lost 1 base, leaving 14 bases of the junction unmatched. Germline values: CDR1 MGHRA, CDR2 YSYEKL. The chain's CDR3 is CASSQGLGAGGRRTGELFF. Written as DNA, the CDR3 is TGCGCCAGCAGCCAAGGGTTAGGAGCGGGAGGTCGTAGGACCGGGGAGCTGTTTTTT.

This chain connects TRBV5-6 to TRBJ2-3; 9 bases are a match to TRBD1. Per germline, CDR1 SGHDT and CDR2 YYEEEE. The CDR3 contains 16 residues. V lost 2 bases, J lost 4 bases, and 8 bases stayed unmatched. This CDR3 is CASSLGDRVLSDTQYF. The CDR3 DNA follows: TGTGCCAGCAGCTTAGGGGACAGGGTTCTGTCAGATACGCAGTATTTT.

The chain couples TRBV14 to TRBJ2-1; 12 nucleotides agree with TRBD2. J gave up 5 bases and V 4 bases, and 6 bases lay outside the gene matches. Germline V gene data show CDR1 as SGHDN and CDR2 as FVKESK. The length of the CDR3 is 16 residues. The CDR3 reads CASSPTLAGGNNEQFF. As DNA, the CDR3 is TGTGCCAGCAGCCCAACCCTAGCGGGAGGGAACAATGAGCAGTTCTTC. The complete variable domain, with remaining parts taken from reference TRBV14 and TRBJ2-1, reads EAGVTQFPSHSVIEKGQTVTLRCDPISGHDNLYWYRRVMGKEIKFLLHFVKESKQDESGMPNNRFLAERTGGTYSTLKVQPAELEDSGVYFCASSPTLAGGNNEQFFGPGTRLTVL.

This chain links TRBV27 with TRBJ2-7; D not resolved. Germline lookup yields CDR1 MNHEY and CDR2 SMNVEV (reference sequence). V shed 4 bases and J shed 7 bases, with 14 bases lying between them. The CDR3 contains 13 residues. The CDR3 here is CASSSRTSGEQYF. CDR3 DNA sequence: TGTGCCAGCAGTTCGCGGACCTCAGGAGAGCAGTACTTC.

The rearrangement links TRBV30 to TRBJ1-1; maybe TRBD1 (6 bases). The germline V gene encodes CDR1 GTSNPN and CDR2 SVGIG (reference sequence). The length of the CDR3 is 17 residues. V was trimmed by 3 bases and J by 0 bases, leaving 20 bases between them. As DNA, the CDR3 is TGTGCCTGGAGGAGGATACACGACAGGACCTTGAACACTGAAGCTTTCTTT. It is translated as CAWRRIHDRTLNTEAFF.

The J gene is TRBJ1-5, the V gene TRBV19, with unresolved D. Trimming shortened V by 3 bases and J by 0 bases, and 9 bases separated the two germline ends. CDR3 length equals 15 residues. CDR1 is LNHDA and CDR2 is SQIVND in the germline V gene (reference sequence). The CDR3 region is CASSISRVSNQPQHF. CDR3 coding DNA: TGTGCCAGTAGTATTTCGAGGGTTAGCAATCAGCCCCAGCATTTT. Complete variable domain (other parts from reference TRBV19 and TRBJ1-5): DGGITQSPKYLFRKEGQNVTLSCEQNLNHDAMYWYRQDPGQGLRLIYYSQIVNDFQKGDIAEGYSVSREKKESFPLTVTSAQKNPTAFYLCASSISRVSNQPQHFGDGTRLSIL.